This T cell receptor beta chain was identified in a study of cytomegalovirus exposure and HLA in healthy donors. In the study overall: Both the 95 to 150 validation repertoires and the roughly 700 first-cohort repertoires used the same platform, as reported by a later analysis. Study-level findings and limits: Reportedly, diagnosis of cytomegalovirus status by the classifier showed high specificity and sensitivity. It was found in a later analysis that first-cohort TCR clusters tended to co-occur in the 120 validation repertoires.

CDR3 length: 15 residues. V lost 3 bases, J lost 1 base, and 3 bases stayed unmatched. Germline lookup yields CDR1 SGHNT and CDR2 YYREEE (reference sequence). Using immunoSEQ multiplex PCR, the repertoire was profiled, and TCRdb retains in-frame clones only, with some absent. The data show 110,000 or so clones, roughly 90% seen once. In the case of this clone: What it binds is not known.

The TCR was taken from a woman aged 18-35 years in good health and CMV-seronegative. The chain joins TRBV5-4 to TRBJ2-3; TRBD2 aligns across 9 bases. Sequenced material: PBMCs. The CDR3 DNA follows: TGTGCCAGCAGCTCGAGACTAGCGGGCACAGATACGCAGTATTTT. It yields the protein CASSSRLAGTDTQYF. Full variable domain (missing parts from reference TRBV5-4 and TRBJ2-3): ETGVTQSPTHLIKTRGQQVTLRCSSQSGHNTVSWYQQALGQGPQFIFQYYREEENGRGNFPPRFSGLQFPNYSSELNVNALELDDSALYLCASSSRLAGTDTQYFGPGTRLTVL.